This TCR beta chain originates from a study of T cell responses to AZD1222 COVID-19 vaccine. Using immunoSEQ multiplex PCR, the repertoire was profiled, and TCRdb retains in-frame clones only, with some absent. The sample holds 95,000 to 110,000 clones; about nine tenths are singletons and the top ten take 3.5% to 4.5%. This CDR3 contains 13 residues. Trimming cost V 5 bases and J 2 bases; bases outside gene matches: 2. Germline CDR1 is GTSNPN and CDR2 is SVGIG (reference sequence). Material: peripheral blood, obtained on day 0 of AZD1222 vaccination. The clonotype comes from an adult in good health. The rearrangement uses TRBV30 and TRBJ2-7; TRBD2 agrees at 11 bases. This CDR3 reads CAWGSGRAYEQYF. In DNA form, the CDR3 reads TGTGCCTGGGGTAGCGGGAGGGCCTACGAGCAGTACTTC.